One and the same sample provided the 8 T cell receptor beta chains below, sequenced in a study of blood T cell repertoires in COVID-19. Only in-frame clones appear in the TCRdb table, and some are missing; sequencing was by immunoSEQ multiplex PCR. The profile shows roughly 670,000 clones, about 90% of them singletons. Sequencing was done on a sample of peripheral blood. These receptor sequences come from a woman aged 18-29 years with acute or convalescent COVID-19.

The CDR3 DNA reads TGTGCCAGTAGTGCCTTGACTAGCGTCCATGAGCAGTTCTTC. The encoded protein is CASSALTSVHEQFF. The chain couples TRBV19 to TRBJ2-1, with 8 bases lining up with TRBD2. Germline V CDR1 and CDR2: LNHDA, SQIVND (reference sequence). The CDR3 sequence is 14 residues long. The ends lost 5 bases at V and 8 bases at J; junction bases unmatched: 8.

This clone has a single count. The gene calls are TRBV3-1 (or the pseudogene TRBV3-2) and TRBJ2-1; tentative D call: TRBD2 (6 bases). CDR1 and CDR2 (germline): LGHDT, YNNKEL (reference sequence). V was cut by 3 bases and J by 9 bases, with 21 bases left in between. The CDR3 has 16 amino acids. The CDR3 here is CASSHGTGSRSGEQFF. The CDR3, as DNA: TGTGCCAGCAGCCATGGGACTGGCTCCCGTTCGGGTGAGCAGTTCTTC.

The chain is built from TRBV15 and TRBJ1-2, with 8 bases fitting TRBD1. Germline V gene lookup returns CDR1 LNHNV and CDR2 YYDKDF (reference sequence). This CDR3 has 17 amino acids. With 2 bases clipped from V and 6 bases from J, the junction kept 14 bases outside the gene matches. The CDR3 region has the DNA TGTGCCACCAGCAGATCGAGGACAGGGTTGAGTTCCGATGGCTACACCTTC. Protein product: CATSRSRTGLSSDGYTF.

The chain combines TRBV24-1 with TRBJ2-2; the D gene is possibly TRBD1 (6 bases). This CDR3 spans 15 amino acids. From germline, CDR1 is KGHDR and CDR2 SFDVKD. Trimming shortened V by 1 base and J by 5 bases, and 10 bases separated the two germline ends. The CDR3 DNA follows: TGTGCCACCAGTGATTTCCGGACAGCGACCGGGGAGCTGTTTTTT. Its protein product is CATSDFRTATGELFF.

This clone was observed a single time. The rearrangement joins TRBV24-1 to TRBJ2-1, with TRBD1 matching 10 bases. The germline CDR1 and CDR2 sequences are KGHDR and SFDVKD. With 5 bases clipped from V and 6 bases from J, the junction kept 15 bases outside the gene matches. This CDR3 region has 18 residues. Here the CDR3 reads CATSVLSQGQGFTNEQFF. The CDR3, as DNA: TGTGCCACCAGTGTCCTAAGTCAGGGACAGGGGTTTACCAATGAGCAGTTCTTC.

The chain recombines TRBV4-3 with TRBJ2-1, with TRBD2 matching over 11 bases. In germline, CDR1 is LGHNA, CDR2 YSLEER. V dropped 0 bases and J dropped 4; count of bases not matched to a gene: 5. This CDR3 spans 17 amino acids. This CDR3 reads CASSQDGASGGYNEQFF. DNA for the CDR3: TGCGCCAGCAGCCAAGATGGTGCTAGCGGGGGGTACAATGAGCAGTTCTTC.

The rearrangement joins TRBV13 to TRBJ1-3; TRBD1 agrees at 8 bases. The germline gives CDR1 PRHDT, CDR2 FYEKMQ (reference sequence). The CDR3 length is 18 residues. With V trimmed by 2 bases and J by 5 bases, 14 bases remained unmatched. The CDR3 DNA reads as TGTGCCAGCAGCTTATCTTATGGAACAGGGGGAATAAGAAACACCATATATTTT. Protein product: CASSLSYGTGGIRNTIYF.

This clone came up once. This same CDR3 is encoded by further DNA sequences in the sample. The chain joins TRBV24-1 to TRBJ2-1; 8 bases match TRBD1. Germline V gives CDR1 KGHDR, CDR2 SFDVKD. V shed 7 bases, J shed 6 bases, and the junction held 10 bases outside the gene matches. The CDR3 runs to 15 residues. In nucleotides, the CDR3 is TGTGCCACCAGCACCGGGACAGGTTTGTCCAATGAGCAGTTCTTC. Encoded protein: CATSTGTGLSNEQFF.